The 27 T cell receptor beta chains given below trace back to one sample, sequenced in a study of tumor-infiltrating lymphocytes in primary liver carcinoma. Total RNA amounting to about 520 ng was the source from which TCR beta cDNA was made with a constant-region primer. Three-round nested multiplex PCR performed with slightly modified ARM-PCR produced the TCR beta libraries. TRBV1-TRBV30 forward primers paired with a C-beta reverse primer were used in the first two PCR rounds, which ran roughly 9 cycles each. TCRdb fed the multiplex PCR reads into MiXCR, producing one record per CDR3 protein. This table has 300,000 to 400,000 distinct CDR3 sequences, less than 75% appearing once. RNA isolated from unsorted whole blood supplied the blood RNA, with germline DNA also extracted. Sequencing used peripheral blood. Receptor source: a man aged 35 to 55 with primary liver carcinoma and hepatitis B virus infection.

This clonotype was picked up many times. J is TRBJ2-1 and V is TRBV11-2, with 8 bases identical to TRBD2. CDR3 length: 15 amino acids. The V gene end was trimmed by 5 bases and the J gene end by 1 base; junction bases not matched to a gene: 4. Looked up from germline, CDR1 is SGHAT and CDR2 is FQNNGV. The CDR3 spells CASSVSGGSYNEQFF. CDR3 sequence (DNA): TGTGCCAGCAGCGTAAGCGGGGGTTCCTACAATGAGCAGTTCTTC.

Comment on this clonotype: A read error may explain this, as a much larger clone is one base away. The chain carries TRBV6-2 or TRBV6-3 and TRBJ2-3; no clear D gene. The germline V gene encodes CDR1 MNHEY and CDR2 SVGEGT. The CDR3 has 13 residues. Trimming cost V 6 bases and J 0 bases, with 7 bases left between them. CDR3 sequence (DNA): TGTGCCAGCAGCAGTTGGAGCACAGATACGCAGTATTTT. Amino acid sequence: CASSSWSTDTQYF.

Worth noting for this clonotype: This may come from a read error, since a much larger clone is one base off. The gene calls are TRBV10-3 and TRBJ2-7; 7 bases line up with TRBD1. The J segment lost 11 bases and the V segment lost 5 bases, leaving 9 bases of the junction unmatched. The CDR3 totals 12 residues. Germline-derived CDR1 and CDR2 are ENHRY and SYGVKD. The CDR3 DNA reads TGTGCCATCAGTCAGTTCGGTCAGGGGGAGTACTTC. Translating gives CAISQFGQGEYF.

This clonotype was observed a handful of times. As DNA, the CDR3 is TGCGCCAGCAGCTTGGGTCAGCGGAACACCGGGGAGCTGTTTTTT. Residues: CASSLGQRNTGELFF. The V and J genes are TRBV5-1 and TRBJ2-2; D unclear. The germline V gene encodes CDR1 SGHRS and CDR2 YFSETQ. With 0 bases removed from V and 1 base from J, the gap between germline ends came to 7 bases. This CDR3 is built from 15 residues.

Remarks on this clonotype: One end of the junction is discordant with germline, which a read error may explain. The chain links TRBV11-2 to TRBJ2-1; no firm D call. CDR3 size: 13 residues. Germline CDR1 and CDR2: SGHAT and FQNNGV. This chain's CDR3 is CASRFTENNGQFF. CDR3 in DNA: TGTGCCAGCAGATTTACAGAGAACAATGGGCAGTTCTTC.

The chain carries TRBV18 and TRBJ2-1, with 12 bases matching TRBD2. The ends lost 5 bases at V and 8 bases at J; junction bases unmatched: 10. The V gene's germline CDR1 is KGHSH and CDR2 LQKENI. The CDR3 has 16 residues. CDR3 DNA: TGTGCCAGCTCATCTACGACTAGCGGGAGAATCTATGAGCAGTTCTTC. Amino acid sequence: CASSSTTSGRIYEQFF.

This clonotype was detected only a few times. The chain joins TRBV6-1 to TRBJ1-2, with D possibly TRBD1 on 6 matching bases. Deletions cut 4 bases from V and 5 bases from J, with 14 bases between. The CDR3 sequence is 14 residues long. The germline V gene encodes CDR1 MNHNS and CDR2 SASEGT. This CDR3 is CASSAGQQSYGYTF. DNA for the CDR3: TGTGCCAGCAGTGCAGGACAGCAGTCATATGGCTACACCTTC.

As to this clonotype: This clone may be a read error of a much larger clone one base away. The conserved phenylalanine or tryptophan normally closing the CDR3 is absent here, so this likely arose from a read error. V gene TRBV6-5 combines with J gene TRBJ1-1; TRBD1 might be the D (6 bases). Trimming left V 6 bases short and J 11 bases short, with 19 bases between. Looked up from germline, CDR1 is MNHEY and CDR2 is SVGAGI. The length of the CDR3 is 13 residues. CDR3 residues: CASREGVGLSAFS. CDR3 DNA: TGTGCCAGCAGGGAGGGGGTCGGTCTTTCGGCTTTCTCT.

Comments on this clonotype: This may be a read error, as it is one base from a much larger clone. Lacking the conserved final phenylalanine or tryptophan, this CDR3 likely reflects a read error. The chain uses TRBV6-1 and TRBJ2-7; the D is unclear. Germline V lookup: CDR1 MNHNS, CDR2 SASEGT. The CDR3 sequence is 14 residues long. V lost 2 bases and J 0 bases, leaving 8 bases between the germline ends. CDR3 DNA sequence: TGTGCCAGCAGTGAACGTAGTTACTCCTACGAGCAGTACTCC. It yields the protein CASSERSYSYEQYS.

CDR3 sequence reads: CASSPDFTYNEQFF. The CDR3 DNA reads TGTGCCAGCAGTCCGGACTTTACCTACAATGAGCAGTTCTTC. J is TRBJ2-1 and V is TRBV6-5; D is possibly TRBD2 (5 bases). Trimming removed 5 bases at V and 2 bases at J, with 10 bases between. CDR1 is MNHEY and CDR2 is SVGAGI in the germline V gene. The CDR3 contains 14 residues.

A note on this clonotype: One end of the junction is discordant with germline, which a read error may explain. The CDR3 region has the DNA TGTGCCAGCAGCCCTTTCGTCCGTTACACCGGGGGGCTGTTTTTT. This codes for CASSPFVRYTGGLFF. The chain recombines TRBV11-2 with TRBJ2-2, with D maybe TRBD2 (6 bases). Germline CDR1 and CDR2: SGHAT and FQNNGV. This CDR3 region has 15 residues.

The chain's CDR3 is CASSPLGGSTQETQYF. The DNA of the CDR3 is TGTGCCAGCAGTCCCCTGGGTGGCTCGACCCAAGAGACCCAGTACTTC. V and J are TRBV28 and TRBJ2-5; D is unresolved. The CDR3 has 16 amino acids. The germline V gene encodes CDR1 MDHEN and CDR2 SYDVKM. V shed 5 bases and J shed 1 base, with 17 bases lying between them.

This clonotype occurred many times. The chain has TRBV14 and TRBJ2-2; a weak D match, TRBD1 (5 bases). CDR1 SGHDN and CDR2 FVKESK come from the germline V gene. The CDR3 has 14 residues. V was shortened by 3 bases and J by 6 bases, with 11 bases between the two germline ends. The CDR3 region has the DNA TGTGCCAGCAGCCAGCTCCTACAGGCCGGGGAGCTGTTTTTT. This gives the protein CASSQLLQAGELFF.

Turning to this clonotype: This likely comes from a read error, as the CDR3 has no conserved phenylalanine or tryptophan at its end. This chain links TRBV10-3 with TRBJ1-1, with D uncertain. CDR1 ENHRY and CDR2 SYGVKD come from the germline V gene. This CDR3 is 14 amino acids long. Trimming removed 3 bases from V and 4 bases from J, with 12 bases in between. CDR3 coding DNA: TGTGCCATCAGTGAAGGTCCTCTTACCACTGAAGCTTTCTTA. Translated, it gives CAISEGPLTTEAFL.

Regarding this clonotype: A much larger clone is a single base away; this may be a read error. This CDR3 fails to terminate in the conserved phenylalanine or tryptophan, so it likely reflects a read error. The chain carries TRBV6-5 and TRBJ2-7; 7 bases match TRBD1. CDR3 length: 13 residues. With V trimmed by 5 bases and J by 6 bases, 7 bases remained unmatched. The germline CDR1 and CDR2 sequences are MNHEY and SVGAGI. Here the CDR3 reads CASSPGQVGEQYS. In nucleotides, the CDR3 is TGTGCCAGCAGTCCTGGACAGGTCGGCGAGCAGTACTCC.

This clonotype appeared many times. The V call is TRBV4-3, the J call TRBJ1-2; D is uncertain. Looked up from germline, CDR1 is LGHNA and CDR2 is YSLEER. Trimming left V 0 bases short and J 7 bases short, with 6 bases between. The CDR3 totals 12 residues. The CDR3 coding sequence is TGCGCCAGCAGCCAAGATTTTGGTGGCTACACCTTC. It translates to CASSQDFGGYTF.

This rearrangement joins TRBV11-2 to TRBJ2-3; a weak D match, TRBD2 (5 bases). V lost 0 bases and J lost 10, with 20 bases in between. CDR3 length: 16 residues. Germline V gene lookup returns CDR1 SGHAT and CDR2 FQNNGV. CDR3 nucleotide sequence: TGTGCCAGCAGCTTAGATCAGTGTCGACTAAGCGGTGCGCAGTATTTT. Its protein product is CASSLDQCRLSGAQYF.

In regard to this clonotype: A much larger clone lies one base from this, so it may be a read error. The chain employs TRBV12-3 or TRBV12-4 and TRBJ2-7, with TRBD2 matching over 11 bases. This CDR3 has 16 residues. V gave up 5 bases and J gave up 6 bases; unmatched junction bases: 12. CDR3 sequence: CASSHGLAGLKGEQYF. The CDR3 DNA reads TGTGCCAGCAGTCACGGACTAGCGGGCCTTAAGGGCGAGCAGTACTTC.

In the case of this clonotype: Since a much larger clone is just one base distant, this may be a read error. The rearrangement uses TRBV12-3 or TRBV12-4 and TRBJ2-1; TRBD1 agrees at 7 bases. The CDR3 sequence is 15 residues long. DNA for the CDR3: TGTTCCAGCAGTTTCGGGACAGCGAACCTCAATGAGCAGTTCTTC. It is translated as CSSSFGTANLNEQFF.

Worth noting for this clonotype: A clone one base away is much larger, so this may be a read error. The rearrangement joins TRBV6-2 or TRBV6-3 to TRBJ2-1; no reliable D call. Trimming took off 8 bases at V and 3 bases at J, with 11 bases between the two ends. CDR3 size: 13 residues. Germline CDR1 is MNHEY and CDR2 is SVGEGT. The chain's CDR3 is CASLDLVYNEQFF. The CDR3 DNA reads TGTGCCAGCTTGGACCTAGTCTACAATGAGCAGTTCTTC.

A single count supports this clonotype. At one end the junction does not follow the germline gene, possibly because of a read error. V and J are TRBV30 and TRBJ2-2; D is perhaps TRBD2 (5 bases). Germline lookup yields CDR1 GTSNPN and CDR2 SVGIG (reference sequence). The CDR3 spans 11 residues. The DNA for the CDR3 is TGTGCCTTCGACGGGCTCGGGGAGTTGTTTTTT. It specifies CAFDGLGELFF.

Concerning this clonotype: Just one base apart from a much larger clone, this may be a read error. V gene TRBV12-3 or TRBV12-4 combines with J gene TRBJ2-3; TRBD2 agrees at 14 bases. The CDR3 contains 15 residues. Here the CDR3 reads CASRLGLAGVDTHYF. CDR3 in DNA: TGTGCCAGCAGACTGGGACTAGCGGGAGTAGATACGCACTATTTT.

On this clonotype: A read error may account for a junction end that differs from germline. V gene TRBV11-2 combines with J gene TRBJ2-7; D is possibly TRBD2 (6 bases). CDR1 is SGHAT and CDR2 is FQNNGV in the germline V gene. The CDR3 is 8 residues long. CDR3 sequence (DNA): TGTGCCAGCAGCCTCCGGGACTTT. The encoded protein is CASSLRDF.

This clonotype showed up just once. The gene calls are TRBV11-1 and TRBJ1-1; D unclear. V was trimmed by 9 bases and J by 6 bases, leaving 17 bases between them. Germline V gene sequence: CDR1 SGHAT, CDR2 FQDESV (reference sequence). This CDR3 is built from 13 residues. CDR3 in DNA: TGTGCCAGGAGTCGAGGGTCGACATCTGAAGCTTTCTTT. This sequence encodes CARSRGSTSEAFF.

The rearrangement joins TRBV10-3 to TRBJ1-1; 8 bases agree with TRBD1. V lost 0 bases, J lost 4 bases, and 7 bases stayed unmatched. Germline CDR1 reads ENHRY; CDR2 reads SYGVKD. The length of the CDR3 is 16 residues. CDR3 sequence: CAISESRDRRFTEAFF. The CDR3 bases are TGTGCCATCAGTGAGTCCCGGGACAGGAGATTCACTGAAGCTTTCTTT.

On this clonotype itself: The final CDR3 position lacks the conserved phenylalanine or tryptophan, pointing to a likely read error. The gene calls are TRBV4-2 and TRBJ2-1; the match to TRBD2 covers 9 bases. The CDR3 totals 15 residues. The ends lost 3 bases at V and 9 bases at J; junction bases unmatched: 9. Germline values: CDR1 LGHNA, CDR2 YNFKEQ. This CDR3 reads CASSQLAGGVVEQFV. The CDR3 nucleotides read TGTGCCAGCAGCCAGCTGGCGGGAGGGGTCGTTGAGCAGTTCGTC.

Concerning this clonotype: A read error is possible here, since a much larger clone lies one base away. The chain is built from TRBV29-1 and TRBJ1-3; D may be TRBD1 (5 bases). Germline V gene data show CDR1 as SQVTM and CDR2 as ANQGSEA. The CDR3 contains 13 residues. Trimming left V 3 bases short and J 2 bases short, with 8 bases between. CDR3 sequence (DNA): TGCAGCGTTGAGTCAGGGCCTGGAAACACCATATATTTT. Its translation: CSVESGPGNTIYF.